This paragraph reports one T cell receptor beta chain. Its antigen is still unknown. Other DNA sequences within the sample encode an identical CDR3. Since all of the isolated RNA was reverse transcribed, expressed TCRB transcripts were what got sequenced. The data were produced by immunoSEQ multiplex PCR, yet TCRdb's version contains in-frame clones alone and is incomplete. The data hold about half a million clones, with approximately 30% observed a single time. This specimen comes from a study of beta chain features in type 1 diabetes. Overall study context: Patients shared similar age, gender and cell yields with healthy donors. Across all samples, some 110 million sorted cells were examined.

Germline assignment: CDR1 SGHDN and CDR2 FVKESK. The V and J ends lost 4 bases and 3 bases respectively, with 4 bases between them. CDR3 size: 11 residues. The study's findings and limits: Among all four CD4+ subsets, Type 1 diabetes patients had TCRB CDR3s that were moderately but significantly shorter.

The chain uses TRBV14 and TRBJ2-7; the D is unclear. The sequencing input was naive CD4+ T cells from blood. This TCR was sampled from a man aged 18-30 years in good health. The CDR3 DNA reads TGTGCCAGCAGCCCGGGCTACGAGCAGTACTTC. It codes for CASSPGYEQYF.